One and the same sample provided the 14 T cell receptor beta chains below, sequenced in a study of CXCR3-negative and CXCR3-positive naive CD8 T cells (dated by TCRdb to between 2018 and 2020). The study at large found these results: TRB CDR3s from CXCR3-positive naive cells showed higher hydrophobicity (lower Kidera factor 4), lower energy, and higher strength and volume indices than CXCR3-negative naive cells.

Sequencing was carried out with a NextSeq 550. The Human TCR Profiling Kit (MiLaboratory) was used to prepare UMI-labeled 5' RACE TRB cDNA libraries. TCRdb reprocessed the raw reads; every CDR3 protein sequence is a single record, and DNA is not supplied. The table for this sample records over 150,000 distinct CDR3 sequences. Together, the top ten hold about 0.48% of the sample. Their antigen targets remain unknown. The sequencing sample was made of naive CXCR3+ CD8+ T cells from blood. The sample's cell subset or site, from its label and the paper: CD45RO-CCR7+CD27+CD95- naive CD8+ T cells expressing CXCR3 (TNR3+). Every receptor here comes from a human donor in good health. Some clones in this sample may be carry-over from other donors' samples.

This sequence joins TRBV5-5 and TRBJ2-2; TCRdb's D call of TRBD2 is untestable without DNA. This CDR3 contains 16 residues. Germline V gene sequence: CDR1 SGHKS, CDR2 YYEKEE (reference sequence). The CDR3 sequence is CASSHEWEANTGELFF.

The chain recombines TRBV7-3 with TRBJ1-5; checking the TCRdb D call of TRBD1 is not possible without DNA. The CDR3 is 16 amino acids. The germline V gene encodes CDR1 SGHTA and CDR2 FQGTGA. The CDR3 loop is CASTHPRDRSNQPQHF.

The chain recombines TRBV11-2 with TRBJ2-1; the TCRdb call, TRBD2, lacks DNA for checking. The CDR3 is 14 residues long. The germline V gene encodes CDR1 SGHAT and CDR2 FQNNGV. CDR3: CASSQGPTSGEQFF. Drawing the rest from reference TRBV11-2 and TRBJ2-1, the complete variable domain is EAGVAQSPRYKIIEKRQSVAFWCNPISGHATLYWYQQILGQGPKLLIQFQNNGVVDDSQLPKDRFSAERLKGVDSTLKIQPAKLEDSAVYLCASSQGPTSGEQFFGPGTRLTVL.

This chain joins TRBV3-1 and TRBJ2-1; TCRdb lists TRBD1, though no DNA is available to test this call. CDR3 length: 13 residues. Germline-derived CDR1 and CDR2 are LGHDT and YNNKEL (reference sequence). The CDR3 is CASSEGWGYEQFF.

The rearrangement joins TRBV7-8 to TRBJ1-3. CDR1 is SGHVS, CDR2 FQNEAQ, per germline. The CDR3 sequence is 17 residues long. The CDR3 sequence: CASSPEGPISSGNTIYF.

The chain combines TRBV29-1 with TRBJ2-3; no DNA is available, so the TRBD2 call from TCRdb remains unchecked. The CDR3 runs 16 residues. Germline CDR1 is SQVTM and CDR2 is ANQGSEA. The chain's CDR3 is CSVGSGTSVRIDTQYF.

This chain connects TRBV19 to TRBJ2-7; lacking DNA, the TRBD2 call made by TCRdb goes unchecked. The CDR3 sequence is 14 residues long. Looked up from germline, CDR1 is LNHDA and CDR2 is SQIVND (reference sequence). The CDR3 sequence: CASSIVSTSDEQNF.

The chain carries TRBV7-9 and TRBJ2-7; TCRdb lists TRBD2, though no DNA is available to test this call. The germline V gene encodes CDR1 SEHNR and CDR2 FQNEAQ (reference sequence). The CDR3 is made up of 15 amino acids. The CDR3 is CASSLGAGGNYEQYF.

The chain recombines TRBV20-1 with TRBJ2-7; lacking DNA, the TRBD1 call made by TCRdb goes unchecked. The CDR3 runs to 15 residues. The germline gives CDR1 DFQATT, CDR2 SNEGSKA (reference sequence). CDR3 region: CSARDQGTGLFEQYF.

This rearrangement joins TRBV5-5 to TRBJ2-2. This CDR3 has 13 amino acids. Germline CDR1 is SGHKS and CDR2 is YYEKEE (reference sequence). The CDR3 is CASSLGGSGELFF.

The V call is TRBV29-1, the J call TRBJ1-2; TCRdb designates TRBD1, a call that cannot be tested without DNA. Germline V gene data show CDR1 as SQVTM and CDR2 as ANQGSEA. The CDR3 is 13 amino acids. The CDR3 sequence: CSVEDLRDYGYTF.

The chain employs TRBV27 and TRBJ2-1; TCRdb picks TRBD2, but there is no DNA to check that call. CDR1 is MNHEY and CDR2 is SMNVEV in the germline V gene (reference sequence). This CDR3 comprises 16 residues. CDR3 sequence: CASTLNRDYSYNEQFF.

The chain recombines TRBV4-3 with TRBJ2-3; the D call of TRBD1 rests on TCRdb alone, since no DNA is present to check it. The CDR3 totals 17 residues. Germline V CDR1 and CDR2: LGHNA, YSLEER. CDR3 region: CASSQTPGQGLTDTQYF.

The CDR3 sequence is CASSTIPGSFYNEQFF. The chain has TRBV19 and TRBJ2-1; TCRdb reports TRBD1, a call that lacks DNA to check it against. This CDR3 is built from 16 residues. Germline V gene sequence: CDR1 LNHDA, CDR2 SQIVND (reference sequence).